This T cell receptor beta chain is from a study of blood T cell repertoires in COVID-19 (dated by TCRdb to about 2020). The study in broad terms: Collaborator samples came from the United States, Italy and Spain and covered acute and convalescent phases of COVID-19. The prospective study material was composed of cDNA or gDNA derived from T cells, B-cell-depleted T cells, or PBMCs. Sample metadata almost always included a de-identified subject ID, COVID-19 status, age in years and sex. Where available, HLA class I and class II types were obtained from metadata supplied by the sample provider rather than from assay-based typing. The samples were drawn from two sources: the first 160 participants of the ongoing ImmuneRACE study, and 950 to 1,500 subjects contributed by 6 global collaborators. A freely available public database, intended as a resource for researchers studying the immune response to SARS-CoV-2, is where the repertoires were released. Deeply sampled blood TCRbeta repertoires from subjects exposed to, actively infected with, or recovered from COVID-19 were included in the dataset.

The immunoSEQ Assay, a bias-controlled multiplex PCR, was used to amplify TCRbeta CDR3 regions from genomic DNA. Regarding the original processing steps: The number of nucleated cells in each sample was estimated from the amplification of reference gene primers within the assay. To quantify the absolute abundance of each unique TCRbeta CDR3 rearrangement, sequence reads were collapsed and filtered. Productive Simpson clonality was computed per sample as the square root of Simpson's diversity index over productive rearrangements. This immuneACCESS table, as held by TCRdb, lists in-frame sequences with V and J called but not all clones. Of the missing ones, under half trace to an unresolved V gene in checked studies; the others have no known cause. D and trimming were read from the DNA, whereas the V and J calls and clone size are those reported in that table. The sample table lists some 150,000 clones, 86% of them with a count of one. Around 6.5% of the sample is taken by the ten largest.

Results the study describes overall, beyond this receptor: The quantity of clinical and demographic metadata differed by source and by participant and was supplied without curation.

Whole blood was collected in K2EDTA tubes by collaborating institutions according to the institutions' own protocols. For TCRbeta analysis, collaborator samples were shipped as frozen whole blood, as isolated PBMCs, or as DNA extracted from either sample type. With respect to this clone: Its binding antigen is unknown. The sample holds no much larger clone one base away, and base qualities are not on file.

The CDR3 runs 13 residues from the cysteine to the phenylalanine. Only CDR3 DNA remains: 39 bases, in frame from the first base. For CDR1 and CDR2, the germline V gene (reference sequence) lists DFQATT and SNEGSKA. V loses 3 bases of germline sequence and J loses 10 bases, and the interval between the two ends is 16 bases. The V and J segments used are TRBV20-1 and TRBJ1-5, with the D gene call left open. Sequencing was done on a sample of peripheral blood. The sequence was obtained from a woman older than 75 in a cohort sampled during active or convalescent COVID-19. The CDR3 in this case is CSASSQVLDPQHF. The sequence in DNA is TGCAGTGCTAGTAGTCAGGTTCTCGATCCCCAGCATTTT.